This TCR beta chain was retrieved from a study of T cells in Graves' hyperthyroidism and ophthalmopathy. Study background: It was at initial diagnosis, before any treatment, that peripheral blood was collected.

This clonotype was recorded many times. Its target is unknown. V was clipped by 5 bases and J by 1 base, with 15 bases between them. The CDR3 loop spans 16 amino acids. Germline V gene data show CDR1 as MDHEN and CDR2 as SYDVKM. Clinicians diagnosed patients from clinical symptoms, serum thyroxine and TRAb, thyroid ultrasound and orbital computed tomography. PBMCs were derived from about 9.1 ml fresh peripheral blood. Amplification yielded TCR beta CDR3 regions, with RNA transcripts as the source. The primer set for the first-round RT-PCR of the TCR CDR3 was HTBI. TCRdb reprocessed the multiplex PCR reads via MiXCR and lists one record per CDR3 protein. The table has 550,000 to 700,000 distinct CDR3 sequences, 14% to 15% seen once. The study, taken as a whole, reports: Among clonotypes expanded in thyroid above 0.001, most were also found in blood.

Sequenced sample: blood. The J gene is TRBJ1-5, the V gene TRBV28, with D tentatively TRBD1 (6 bases). This sequence originates from a woman between 35 and 50 years old with Graves' ophthalmopathy. The CDR3 sequence: CASSVTGRGSNQPQHF. DNA for the CDR3: TGTGCCAGCAGTGTCACAGGGAGGGGGAGCAATCAGCCCCAGCATTTT.